This TCR beta chain was sequenced for a study of shared clonotypes between healthy human individuals. Study-wide background: Per donor, CD8 memory used one plate, CD8 naive used two, CD4 memory used three and CD4 naive used three. Study-wide results and limits: Sharing of clonotypes among donors was expected to vary with sequencing depth. Generation probabilities of non-shared clonotypes were lower (relative to those shared by all four donors).

The CDR3 totals 13 residues. The germline V gene has CDR1 SEHNR and CDR2 FQNEAQ (reference sequence). With 3 bases removed from V and 5 bases from J, the gap between germline ends came to 10 bases. Assay: immunoSEQ multiplex PCR; the TCRdb copy retains only in-frame clones and omits some. The table includes over a million clones, roughly 95% detected once. Concerning this clone: Its cognate antigen is unknown.

The chain combines TRBV7-9 with TRBJ1-2; the D gene is possibly TRBD1 (5 bases). The TCR originated in a man younger than 40 in good health. The specimen was naive CD4+ T cells sorted from blood. Subset described: CD45RA+ positively selected. This CDR3 reads CASSFAGLYGYTF. For the CDR3, the DNA is TGTGCCAGCAGCTTCGCAGGGTTATATGGCTACACCTTC.